What follows are 30 T cell receptor beta chains derived from one specimen sequenced in a study of shared clonotypes between healthy human individuals. Generated by immunoSEQ multiplex PCR, the TCRdb table keeps only in-frame clones and is missing some. The sample consists of 1.5 million to 2.5 million clones, approximately 95% of them appearing once. Naive CD8 populations comprised CD45RO-negative cells positively selected for CCR7, excluding terminally differentiated effector memory CD45RA+ cells. Sequencing used naive CD8+ T cells sorted from blood. The source is a man aged 18 to 29 in good health.

V is TRBV6-5 and J is TRBJ1-1; D may be TRBD1 (5 bases). The CDR3 consists of 14 residues. Trimming left V 4 bases short and J 1 base short, with 10 bases between. Germline CDR1 and CDR2: MNHEY and SVGAGI. CDR3 protein: CASSLGLANTEAFF. The DNA of the CDR3 is TGTGCCAGCAGTTTGGGACTGGCGAACACTGAAGCTTTCTTT.

The chain links TRBV2 to TRBJ1-6; D remains unclear. Germline CDR1 reads SNHLY; CDR2 reads FYNNEI. The CDR3 extends over 16 amino acids. V was shortened by 0 bases and J by 4 bases, with 10 bases between the two germline ends. The CDR3 nucleotides read TGTGCCAGCAGTGAAGCCGAAGGGATATATAATTCACCCCTCCACTTT. Amino acids: CASSEAEGIYNSPLHF.

The chain carries TRBV29-1 and TRBJ1-1; 9 bases fit TRBD1. The CDR3 runs to 13 residues. Per the germline V gene, CDR1 is SQVTM and CDR2 is ANQGSEA. V dropped 6 bases and J dropped 3; count of bases not matched to a gene: 5. CDR3 loop: CSVRTGEHTEAFF. The CDR3 DNA sequence: TGCAGCGTCCGGACAGGGGAGCACACTGAAGCTTTCTTT.

The gene calls are TRBV6-1 and TRBJ1-1; the match to TRBD1 covers 10 bases. The trim removed 6 bases at V and 1 base at J, leaving 2 bases unmatched. CDR1 and CDR2 from the germline V gene are MNHNS and SASEGT. The CDR3 is 14 residues long. CDR3: CASRDRGRNTEAFF. CDR3 bases: TGTGCCAGCAGGGACAGGGGGAGGAACACTGAAGCTTTCTTT.

The chain carries TRBV5-1 and TRBJ2-3, with D possibly called TRBD1 or TRBD2 (5 bases each). Germline-derived CDR1 and CDR2 are SGHRS and YFSETQ. Trimming took 5 bases from V and 4 from J, leaving 17 bases between them. The CDR3 sequence is 15 residues long. DNA for the CDR3: TGCGCCAGCAGGCTGAGAGGGGCCCCGGCAGATACGCAGTATTTT. It translates to CASRLRGAPADTQYF.

The chain has TRBV6-6 and TRBJ2-5; the D is unclear. V lost 2 bases to trimming and J lost 4 bases, with 8 bases between them. The germline V gene encodes CDR1 MNHNY and CDR2 SVGAGI (reference sequence). The CDR3 length is 13 residues. The CDR3: CASSYGPSETQYF. As DNA, the CDR3 is TGTGCCAGCAGTTACGGGCCCTCAGAGACCCAGTACTTC.

The chain recombines TRBV7-9 with TRBJ2-1; no firm D call. This CDR3 contains 13 residues. V was cut by 4 bases and J by 7 bases, with 11 bases left in between. The germline CDR1 and CDR2 sequences are SEHNR and FQNEAQ (reference sequence). In nucleotides, the CDR3 is TGTGCCAGCAGCTCCCCGGACGGGAATGAGCAGTTCTTC. Protein product: CASSSPDGNEQFF.

The chain recombines TRBV9 with TRBJ1-1, with D possibly matching TRBD1 (5 bases). V lost 0 bases and J 1 base, leaving 10 bases between the germline ends. Germline assignment: CDR1 SGDLS and CDR2 YYNGEE. The CDR3 loop spans 15 amino acids. CDR3 amino acids: CASSVVQGSNTEAFF. The DNA for the CDR3 is TGTGCCAGCAGCGTAGTCCAGGGATCGAACACTGAAGCTTTCTTT.

V and J are TRBV7-9 and TRBJ1-1, with D maybe TRBD1 (6 bases). This CDR3 has 14 residues. The V end was cut by 6 bases, the J end by 1 base, with 12 bases between. Germline V gene data show CDR1 as SEHNR and CDR2 as FQNEAQ (reference sequence). This CDR3 is CASRSVGANTEAFF. CDR3 coding DNA: TGTGCCAGCAGATCGGTGGGGGCGAACACTGAAGCTTTCTTT.

This clone was recorded only once. The rearrangement links TRBV11-2 to TRBJ1-2, with a possible D match to TRBD1 (5 bases). Germline CDR1 reads SGHAT; CDR2 reads FQNNGV. V lost 4 bases to trimming and J lost 7 bases, with 13 bases between them. The CDR3 contains 13 residues. The CDR3 nucleotides are TGTGCCAGCAGCTACGGGGGGGTTCGTGGCTACACCTTC. It translates to CASSYGGVRGYTF. Filled out from reference TRBV11-2 and TRBJ1-2, the complete variable domain reads EAGVAQSPRYKIIEKRQSVAFWCNPISGHATLYWYQQILGQGPKLLIQFQNNGVVDDSQLPKDRFSAERLKGVDSTLKIQPAKLEDSAVYLCASSYGGVRGYTFGSGTRLTVV.

V is TRBV9 and J is TRBJ1-5; D is undetermined. V was cut by 0 bases and J by 4 bases, with 11 bases left in between. The CDR3 has 15 residues. The germline gives CDR1 SGDLS, CDR2 YYNGEE. The CDR3: CASSVGSQRNQPQHF. The DNA of the CDR3 is TGTGCCAGCAGCGTAGGCAGTCAGCGTAATCAGCCCCAGCATTTT.

The CDR3 reads CASRTGSGELFF. CDR3 sequence (DNA): TGTGCCAGCAGAACAGGGTCCGGGGAGCTGTTTTTT. The V and J genes are TRBV7-3 and TRBJ2-2, with TRBD1 as a possible D gene (6 bases). V shed 6 bases and J shed 6 bases, with 8 bases lying between them. The germline V gene has CDR1 SGHTA and CDR2 FQGTGA. The CDR3 is made up of 12 amino acids. The whole variable domain, filled in from reference TRBV7-3 and TRBJ2-2, reads GAGVSQTPSNKVTEKGKYVELRCDPISGHTALYWYRQSLGQGPEFLIYFQGTGAADDSGLPNDRFFAVRPEGSVSTLKIQRTERGDSAVYLCASRTGSGELFFGEGSRLTVL.

The chain couples TRBV5-4 to TRBJ2-1, with TRBD2 matching over 9 bases. The CDR3 contains 18 residues. CDR1 SGHNT and CDR2 YYREEE come from the germline V gene (reference sequence). Trimming cost V 0 bases and J 2 bases; bases outside gene matches: 9. DNA of the CDR3: TGTGCCAGCAGCTTGGGTCCGCGGGAGGGCCCCCCCTACAATGAGCAGTTCTTC. Protein sequence: CASSLGPREGPPYNEQFF.

This chain links TRBV13 with TRBJ2-7, with 8 bases that match TRBD1. Germline CDR1 PRHDT, CDR2 FYEKMQ (reference sequence). The CDR3 contains 18 residues. The V gene end was trimmed by 4 bases and the J gene end by 1 base; junction bases not matched to a gene: 15. This CDR3 reads CASSSLGQGKSPSYEQYF. DNA for the CDR3: TGTGCCAGCAGCTCCTTAGGACAGGGAAAGTCTCCATCCTACGAGCAGTACTTC.

This clone was seen a single time. For the CDR3, the DNA is TGTGCCTGGAGTGTACTTTATCCTAACTCTGGAAACACCATATATTTT. This gives the protein CAWSVLYPNSGNTIYF. This chain connects TRBV30 to TRBJ1-3; no firm D call. This CDR3 is 16 amino acids long. The germline V gene has CDR1 GTSNPN and CDR2 SVGIG (reference sequence). V lost 0 bases and J lost 0, with 12 bases in between.

This chain connects TRBV19 to TRBJ1-2; 8 bases fit TRBD1. The CDR3 is 16 residues long. The germline V gene has CDR1 LNHDA and CDR2 SQIVND (reference sequence). Trimming at V came to 6 bases and at J to 4 bases, leaving 13 bases not matched to a gene. The CDR3 region has the DNA TGTGCCAGTAGCCCACACGCGGACAGGGATCTCTATGGCTACACCTTC. Translation gives CASSPHADRDLYGYTF.

The chain is built from TRBV5-1 and TRBJ2-5, with D possibly TRBD2 on 5 matching bases. The CDR3 length is 16 residues. Deletions cut 0 bases from V and 10 bases from J, with 22 bases between. In germline, CDR1 is SGHRS, CDR2 YFSETQ. The CDR3 loop is CASSLDRGLGVEGQYF. The CDR3 nucleotides read TGCGCCAGCAGCTTGGACCGTGGACTTGGTGTAGAAGGCCAGTACTTC.

The chain employs TRBV5-1 and TRBJ2-7; 10 bases align to TRBD2. CDR1 SGHRS and CDR2 YFSETQ come from the germline V gene. CDR3 size: 15 residues. The trim removed 5 bases at V and 2 bases at J, leaving 7 bases unmatched. The CDR3 DNA reads TGCGCCAGCAGTACAGCGGGAGGGCCCGCCTACGAGCAGTACTTC. Residues: CASSTAGGPAYEQYF. The full variable domain, its missing parts supplied by reference TRBV5-1 and TRBJ2-7, is KAGVTQTPRYLIKTRGQQVTLSCSPISGHRSVSWYQQTPGQGLQFLFEYFSETQRNKGNFPGRFSGRQFSNSRSEMNVSTLELGDSALYLCASSTAGGPAYEQYFGPGTRLTVT.

This chain links TRBV10-2 with TRBJ2-7; 9 bases match TRBD1. Per the germline V gene, CDR1 is WSHSY and CDR2 is SAAADI. V lost 3 bases and J lost 0; bases outside the gene matches: 9. This CDR3 is 17 amino acids long. For the CDR3, the DNA is TGCGCCAGCAGTGATTACCGGGACAGGGTATTCTCCTACGAGCAGTACTTC. It translates to CASSDYRDRVFSYEQYF.

This clone showed up just once. The V call is TRBV6-5, the J call TRBJ2-3; D not resolved. The CDR3 is 14 residues long. CDR1 is MNHEY and CDR2 is SVGAGI in the germline V gene. The V end lost 0 bases, the J end lost 5 bases, and 9 bases lay between the germline ends. The CDR3 region is CASSYSVFGDTQYF. The CDR3 nucleotides are TGTGCCAGCAGTTACTCTGTCTTCGGAGATACGCAGTATTTT.

A single count supports this clone. The rearrangement uses TRBV27 and TRBJ2-2, with 8 positions matching TRBD2. CDR1 is MNHEY, CDR2 SMNVEV, per germline (reference sequence). The CDR3 has 15 residues. Unmatched junction bases numbered 2, after V lost 5 bases and J lost 0 bases. This chain's CDR3 is CASSIAGSNTGELFF. The CDR3 DNA reads TGTGCCAGCAGTATAGCGGGATCGAACACCGGGGAGCTGTTTTTT.

In this sample, this clone turned up a few times. This chain joins TRBV18 and TRBJ2-7, with TRBD1 matching over 10 bases. The CDR3 is 14 residues long. Germline loops: CDR1 KGHSH, CDR2 LQKENI. V was clipped by 5 bases and J by 5 bases; unmatched bases: 6. CDR3 in amino acids: CASSSDRGIDEQYF. The CDR3 bases are TGTGCCAGCTCATCGGACAGGGGGATTGACGAGCAGTACTTC. The full variable domain, in which reference TRBV18 and TRBJ2-7 provide the parts outside the CDR3, is NAGVMQNPRHLVRRRGQEARLRCSPMKGHSHVYWYRQLPEEGLKFMVYLQKENIIDESGMPKERFSAEFPKEGPSILRIQQVVRGDSAAYFCASSSDRGIDEQYFGPGTRLTVT.

V and J are TRBV10-2 and TRBJ2-5; TRBD2 matches at 7 bases. The CDR3 extends over 15 amino acids. Germline lookup yields CDR1 WSHSY and CDR2 SAAADI. V lost 3 bases, J lost 5 bases, and 9 bases stayed unmatched. Here the CDR3 reads CASSEMEGSGETQYF. Here the CDR3 DNA reads TGCGCCAGCAGTGAAATGGAGGGTAGCGGGGAGACCCAGTACTTC.

The V call is TRBV10-1, the J call TRBJ2-1; D not resolved. Trimming removed 5 bases from V and 7 bases from J, with 9 bases in between. CDR3 length: 12 residues. Germline CDR1 and CDR2: WNHNN and SYGVQD (reference sequence). The CDR3 loop reads CASSLDWNEQFF. As DNA, the CDR3 is TGCGCCAGCAGTCTCGACTGGAATGAGCAGTTCTTC.

This chain joins TRBV6-5 and TRBJ1-2, with TRBD1 matching 10 bases. Germline trimming cut 0 bases from V and 6 bases from J; bases unmatched to any gene: 4. The CDR3 contains 15 residues. The V gene's germline CDR1 is MNHEY and CDR2 SVGAGI. CDR3: CASSYSDRGTDGYTF. The CDR3 DNA is TGTGCCAGCAGTTACTCGGACAGGGGGACAGATGGCTACACCTTC.

The J gene is TRBJ2-7, the V gene TRBV11-2; 7 nucleotides align to TRBD1. The CDR3 has 15 amino acids. Germline assignment: CDR1 SGHAT and CDR2 FQNNGV. V shed 4 bases, J shed 3 bases, and the junction held 9 bases outside the gene matches. CDR3 loop: CASSYNRGVGYEQYF. DNA for the CDR3: TGTGCCAGCAGCTACAACAGGGGCGTGGGCTACGAGCAGTACTTC.

The genes are TRBV4-2 and TRBJ1-1; a weak D match, TRBD1 (5 bases). This CDR3 comprises 16 residues. The V gene's germline CDR1 is LGHNA and CDR2 YNFKEQ. V lost 1 base and J lost 5, with 17 bases in between. In nucleotides, the CDR3 is TGTGCCAGCAGCCAAGGGGTGGCACAGGAAAATACTGAAGCTTTCTTT. Protein product: CASSQGVAQENTEAFF.

The chain links TRBV27 to TRBJ1-1; the D gene is possibly TRBD1 (5 bases). V shed 6 bases and J shed 4 bases, with 18 bases lying between them. CDR3 length equals 15 residues. Germline loops: CDR1 MNHEY, CDR2 SMNVEV (reference sequence). The CDR3 coding sequence is TGTGCCAGCAGCCCCGGGAGGGGTTTTGGCACTGAAGCTTTCTTT. Encoded protein: CASSPGRGFGTEAFF.

This clone showed up just once. The chain carries TRBV29-1 and TRBJ2-7, with D perhaps given as TRBD1 or TRBD2 (6 bases each). The germline gives CDR1 SQVTM, CDR2 ANQGSEA. This CDR3 comprises 13 residues. Trimming took off 6 bases at V and 0 bases at J, with 12 bases between the two ends. Written as DNA, the CDR3 is TGCAGCGTGCGGGACAAAGCCTCCTACGAGCAGTACTTC. Protein sequence: CSVRDKASYEQYF.

The rearrangement uses TRBV9 and TRBJ1-3; TRBD1 is a possible D gene (6 bases). From germline, CDR1 is SGDLS and CDR2 YYNGEE. Trimming left V 1 base short and J 2 bases short, with 13 bases between. The CDR3 length is 16 residues. The CDR3, as DNA: TGTGCCAGCAGCGTAACACAGGGAGATACTGGAAACACCATATATTTT. It translates to CASSVTQGDTGNTIYF. Full variable domain (outside the CDR3, taken from reference TRBV9 and TRBJ1-3): DSGVTQTPKHLITATGQRVTLRCSPRSGDLSVYWYQQSLDQGLQFLIQYYNGEERAKGNILERFSAQQFPDLHSELNLSSLELGDSALYFCASSVTQGDTGNTIYFGEGSWLTVV.